This T cell receptor (beta chain) appears in the sequencing data of a study of blood T cell repertoires in COVID-19 (dated by TCRdb to 2020 to 2021). For the wider study: The collaborator samples originated in the United States, Italy and Spain and spanned the acute and convalescent phases of COVID-19. A de-identified subject ID, COVID-19 status, age in years and sex were almost always included in the sample metadata. Samples came from the ongoing ImmuneRACE study (first 160 participants) plus 1,254 subjects from 6 global collaborators. Where available, HLA class I and class II types were obtained from metadata supplied by the sample provider rather than from assay-based typing. The repertoires were released in a freely available public database meant as a resource for research on the immune response to SARS-CoV-2. The prospective study material was composed of cDNA or gDNA derived from T cells, B-cell-depleted T cells, or PBMCs. Deeply sampled blood TCRbeta repertoires from subjects exposed to, actively infected with, or recovered from COVID-19 were included in the dataset. Results the study describes overall, beyond this receptor: How much clinical and demographic metadata was included differed by source and by participant, and the metadata was provided uncurated.

The immunoSEQ Assay, a bias-controlled multiplex PCR, was used to amplify TCRbeta CDR3 regions from genomic DNA. The authors processed their data as follows. The number of nucleated cells in each sample was estimated from the amplification of reference gene primers within the assay. To quantify the absolute abundance of each unique TCRbeta CDR3 rearrangement, sequence reads were collapsed and filtered. For each sample, productive Simpson clonality was calculated by taking the square root of Simpson's diversity index across productive rearrangements. TCRdb stores this immuneACCESS table with in-frame sequences only. Part of the clones is absent; in the studies checked, under half of the shortfall reflects unresolved V genes, and no reason is known for the rest. That table is the source of V, J and clone size, and D and trimming were worked out from the DNA. This sample has some 170,000 clones in its table, and over 80% of those were observed once. Of the sample, roughly 1.5% falls within the top ten clones.

As regards this clone: Its antigen is still unknown. The sample holds no much larger clone one base away, and base qualities are not on file.

Whole blood was collected in K2EDTA tubes by collaborating institutions according to the institutions' own protocols. For TCRbeta analysis, collaborator samples were shipped as frozen whole blood, as isolated PBMCs, or as DNA extracted from either sample type. For CDR1 and CDR2, the germline V gene (reference sequence) lists WNHNN and SYGVQD. Trimming accounts for 5 bases at V and 7 bases at J, while the number of junction bases matched to no gene is 10. Spanning cysteine to phenylalanine, the CDR3 consists of 14 amino acids. CDR3 DNA only is kept here, 42 bases in frame from base 1. The sample comprised peripheral blood. This sequence was found in a woman in her fifties or sixties with acute or convalescent COVID-19. The sequence links TRBV10-1 to TRBJ1-2; TRBD1 matches 7 bases in the middle. The CDR3 in this case is CASSTGTDPFGYTF. The DNA sequence follows: TGCGCCAGCAGTACCGGGACAGATCCTTTTGGCTACACCTTC.